This TCR beta chain originates from a study of blood T cells in healthy people across ages (dated by TCRdb to the mid-2010s). Concerning the study at large: In model experiments, roughly one uniquely barcoded TCR beta cDNA molecule per two T cells was captured by template switching. Donors of different ages were randomly distributed across sequencing lanes to avoid experimental bias. Two additional independent replicas of 1 million unique cDNA reads from the same blood draw were analyzed for two donors (one aged 18 to 30 and one aged 80 or older). Four age groups were formed from the donors: young (average roughly 15 years), middle-aged (just under 40), aged (approximately 60) and long-lived (around 82). Age-related changes in TCR beta repertoire diversity were measured in the study by deep sequencing normalized with unique cDNA molecular identifiers. What the research found in general, with its limitations: Because donor CMV infection status was unknown, age-related changes in expanded clonotypes were potentially confounded. Estimates of total diversity from one million sequenced T cells were regarded as lower bounds and underestimates. Observed TCR beta diversity per million T cells fell roughly linearly with age, and a significant reduction was already apparent by age roughly 40. Bulk unsorted PBMC profiling prevented conclusive comparison of naive and antigen-experienced compartments. There was a strong correlation between observed TCR beta diversity and the percentage of naive T cells measured by flow cytometry. The long-lived group showed more naive CD4+ T cells, fewer expanded clones and increased TCR diversity than the aged group, suggesting age selection.

Trimming takes 2 bases from V and 0 bases from J, and the germline ends sit 9 bases apart. As encoded in the germline V gene, CDR1 is SGHTA while CDR2 is FQGNSA. The CDR3 contains 15 residues, cysteine and phenylalanine counted. The sequence is cut down to CDR3 DNA, 45 bases in frame from base 1. Systemically healthy Caucasian individuals from Russia, 35 to 40 in total and aged about 6 to 100 years, were included as donors. About 9.6 milliliters of peripheral blood were collected from each donor into EDTA-treated Vacutainer tubes. Ficoll-Paque density-gradient centrifugation was used to isolate PBMCs, with at least 7 million obtained per sample. Trizol reagent was used to extract total RNA from PBMCs, with at least 5 micrograms per sample. For every donor, flow cytometry on a PBMC aliquot measured the percentage of naive CD45RAhigh/CD27high T cells. The library was made by 5' RACE. Sequencing was performed on an Illumina HiSeq 2500. A second roughly 6 to 12 cycle PCR used a sample-barcoded 5' primer and a J-beta primer mix. A unique molecular identifier was introduced onto each TCR beta cDNA molecule by a template-switch 5' adaptor carrying 12 random nucleotides. Each sample yielded at least 2.5 million CDR3-containing paired-end reads. The Mint cDNA synthesis kit, primed by a TRBC-specific oligonucleotide, was used to synthesize first-strand cDNA from all RNA. Following uracil-DNA glycosylase treatment, all cDNA underwent a first 18-cycle PCR with the universal primers M1SS and BC2_uni_R. The published analysis was carried out like this. Each sample was normalized by randomly selecting 1 million high-quality reads, each carrying a distinct molecular identifier. Reads with shared molecular identifiers were discarded instead of being binned into consensus sequences. MiTCR, set to a Q25 quality threshold and the strictest error-elimination algorithm, was used for CDR3 identification, clonotype clustering and error correction. Lower-bound total TCR beta diversity was estimated with a nonparametric unseen species model using Euler transformation. TCRdb itself trimmed the public reads at Q25 with fastp, ran MiXCR and retained productive beta chains. Rows are unified per CDR3 protein, each entry keeping the most common DNA and genes. The V and J calls here are based on TCRdb, not the publication. For this sample there are fewer than 700,000 distinct CDR3 sequences; 40% to 45% appear just once. Jointly, the top ten make up 25% to 35% of the sample.

A remark on this clonotype: The target of this receptor is not known. The sample holds no much larger clone one base away, and base qualities are not on file.

This chain joins TRBV7-2 to TRBJ2-3, with the D segment identity uncertain. The source material was blood. This TCR was sampled from an older man in good health. The CDR3 in this case is CASSLLSQSTDTQYF. At the DNA level, the sequence is TGTGCCAGCAGCTTACTCTCCCAGAGCACAGATACGCAGTATTTT. This CDR3, with the reference TRBV7-2 and TRBJ2-3 proteins standing in past its ends, gives the full variable domain GAGVSQSPSNKVTEKGKDVELRCDPISGHTALYWYRQSLGQGLEFLIYFQGNSAPDKSGLPSDRFSAERTGGSVSTLTIQRTQQEDSAVYLCASSLLSQSTDTQYFGPGTRLTVL.